This TCR beta chain was identified during a study of beta chain features in type 1 diabetes. Study results and caveats: For Type 1 diabetes patients, all four CD4+ subsets carried TCRB CDR3s that were moderately but significantly shorter.

Germline V gene data show CDR1 as GTSNPN and CDR2 as SVGIG (reference sequence). The CDR3 is 12 residues long. The V and J ends lost 8 bases and 1 base respectively, with 8 bases between them. Comments on this clone: Its antigen is not identified.

Reverse transcription of all isolated RNA meant that expressed TCRB transcripts were sequenced. Data came from immunoSEQ multiplex PCR; TCRdb stores just in-frame clones and leaves some out. This sample has about 300,000 clones; about 13% occur once, and the top ten carry roughly 0.015%. V and J are TRBV30 and TRBJ2-2, with a possible D match to TRBD2 (5 bases). This clonotype was obtained from a woman younger than 30 with type 1 diabetes. The sample taken for sequencing was naive CD4+ T cells from blood. CDR3 bases: TGTGCCCGAGGACTGAACACCGGGGAGCTGTTTTTT. Translating gives CARGLNTGELFF.